This T cell receptor beta chain originates from a study of T cell responses to AZD1222 COVID-19 vaccine. Sequenced by immunoSEQ multiplex PCR; TCRdb stores in-frame clones only, minus some. The sample yields 120,000 or so clones, roughly 82% seen once. V gave up 6 bases and J gave up 7 bases, with 7 bases separating them. The CDR3 totals 11 residues. CDR1 is MNHEY and CDR2 is SVGEGT in the germline V gene. For this clone: What it binds is not known.

General study results and limits: Females made up more of the donors, who were largely white British, and clonal diversity may have come out too low. Targets within unmutated variant regions were reportedly found for nearly half of spike-specific TCRs.

The source is an adult who received the AZD1222 COVID-19 vaccine. V usage is TRBV6-2 or TRBV6-3 and J usage is TRBJ2-1; D is possibly TRBD2 (6 bases). The sample was peripheral blood, taken 28 days after the second AZD1222 dose. The DNA of the CDR3 is TGTGCCAGCAGCCTAGCGAATGAGCAGTTCTTC. It yields the protein CASSLANEQFF.